These T cell receptor beta chains were read from a single sample in a study of blood T cell repertoires in COVID-19. This table comes from immunoSEQ multiplex PCR, and its TCRdb copy is limited to in-frame clones, with some not included. The data show roughly 97,000 clones, around 80% seen once. Specimen: peripheral blood. Receptors originate from a man aged 65 to 79 with acute or convalescent COVID-19. CDR3s include the opening cysteine and the closing phenylalanine or tryptophan. The order of the fields is clone size, D gene, J gene, V gene, CDR3 DNA, CDR3 protein. The D gene is left open where the match is weak. Clone size appears in some rows only: once, few, many, or a class for an expanded clone.

clone_size: few; d_call: TRBD2; j_call: TRBJ2-1; v_call: TRBV19; cdr3_nt: TGTGCCAGTAGTAGGACTAGCGGGAGGTCTCAGAGCTCCTACAATGAGCAGTTCTTC; cdr3_aa: CASSRTSGRSQSSYNEQFF
clone_size: -; d_call: -; j_call: TRBJ1-2; v_call: TRBV5-6; cdr3_nt: TGTGCCAGCAGTCCCCAGGCTGGGGCAGGTGATGGCTACACCTTC; cdr3_aa: CASSPQAGAGDGYTF
clone_size: -; d_call: TRBD2; j_call: TRBJ2-7; v_call: TRBV28; cdr3_nt: TGTGCCAGCAGCCCCGGACTAGCGGGACCGTACGAGCAGTACTTC; cdr3_aa: CASSPGLAGPYEQYF
clone_size: -; d_call: -; j_call: TRBJ1-1; v_call: TRBV7-9; cdr3_nt: TGTGCCAGCAGCCCTCTGACGGGCACTGAAGCTTTCTTT; cdr3_aa: CASSPLTGTEAFF
clone_size: once; d_call: -; j_call: TRBJ1-6; v_call: TRBV7-2; cdr3_nt: TGTGCCAGCAGCTCACACAGGGATGCACCCCTCCACTTT; cdr3_aa: CASSSHRDAPLHF
clone_size: -; d_call: -; j_call: TRBJ2-3; v_call: TRBV9; cdr3_nt: TGTGCCAGCAGCGCACAGGTTGGGACAGATACGCAGTATTTT; cdr3_aa: CASSAQVGTDTQYF
clone_size: -; d_call: TRBD1; j_call: TRBJ2-5; v_call: TRBV30; cdr3_nt: TGTGCCTGGAGCACGACAGGGGCGAAAGAGACCCAGTACTTC; cdr3_aa: CAWSTTGAKETQYF
clone_size: once; d_call: TRBD2; j_call: TRBJ2-1; v_call: TRBV3-1/TRBV3-2; cdr3_nt: TGTGCCAGCAGCGGCGGGGGGAGCTCCTACAATGAGCAGTTCTTC; cdr3_aa: CASSGGGSSYNEQFF
clone_size: -; d_call: -; j_call: TRBJ1-1; v_call: TRBV21-1; cdr3_nt: TGTGCCAGCAGCAACTGGAGGGCGGGGGTGAACACTGAAGCTTTCTTT; cdr3_aa: CASSNWRAGVNTEAFF
clone_size: -; d_call: TRBD1; j_call: TRBJ1-5; v_call: TRBV6-5; cdr3_nt: TGTGCCAGCAGTCCCAGCACAGGGGTCGGTCAGCCCCAGCATTTT; cdr3_aa: CASSPSTGVGQPQHF
clone_size: -; d_call: TRBD2; j_call: TRBJ2-3; v_call: TRBV5-1; cdr3_nt: TGCGCCAGCAGCTTAAACCTAGCGGGAGGGCCCCCAGATACGCAGTATTTT; cdr3_aa: CASSLNLAGGPPDTQYF
clone_size: -; d_call: -; j_call: TRBJ1-1; v_call: TRBV28; cdr3_nt: TGTGCCAGCAGTTTAACACAGAACACTGAAGCTTTCTTT; cdr3_aa: CASSLTQNTEAFF
clone_size: few; d_call: TRBD1; j_call: TRBJ2-7; v_call: TRBV5-1; cdr3_nt: TGCGCCAGCACCAAGCAGGGGGCGGCTTACGAGCAGTACTTC; cdr3_aa: CASTKQGAAYEQYF
clone_size: few; d_call: TRBD1; j_call: TRBJ2-6; v_call: TRBV12-5; cdr3_nt: TGTGCTAGTGGTTTTTCCGGGACAGGGGGCTTGGGAGCTGGGGCCAACGTCCTGACTTTC; cdr3_aa: CASGFSGTGGLGAGANVLTF
clone_size: few; d_call: TRBD1; j_call: TRBJ2-7; v_call: TRBV7-9; cdr3_nt: TGTGCCAGCAGCTCTCCGGGACAGGACTACGAGCAGTACTTC; cdr3_aa: CASSSPGQDYEQYF
clone_size: -; d_call: -; j_call: TRBJ2-7; v_call: TRBV5-6; cdr3_nt: TGTGCCAGCAGCCCTCTAGTACAGGGCCTAGGCGAGCAGTACTTC; cdr3_aa: CASSPLVQGLGEQYF
clone_size: -; d_call: -; j_call: TRBJ2-3; v_call: TRBV4-1; cdr3_nt: TGCGCCAGCAGCCAAGGGTGGGACTTGCAGTATTTT; cdr3_aa: CASSQGWDLQYF
clone_size: -; d_call: -; j_call: TRBJ2-7; v_call: TRBV24-1; cdr3_nt: TGTGCCACCAGTAAAGACGGGGATTCCTACGAGCAGTACTTC; cdr3_aa: CATSKDGDSYEQYF
clone_size: -; d_call: -; j_call: TRBJ1-5; v_call: TRBV28; cdr3_nt: TGTGCCAGCAGTTTACGAGGGGGGGACCAGCCCCAGCATTTT; cdr3_aa: CASSLRGGDQPQHF
clone_size: -; d_call: TRBD1; j_call: TRBJ1-1; v_call: TRBV11-3; cdr3_nt: TGTGCCAGCAGTCGCGACAGGGACACTGAAGCTTTCTTT; cdr3_aa: CASSRDRDTEAFF
clone_size: -; d_call: TRBD2; j_call: TRBJ2-1; v_call: TRBV4-2; cdr3_nt: TGTGCCAGCAGCCAAGATATCACTAGCGGGGCCAATGAGCAGTTCTTC; cdr3_aa: CASSQDITSGANEQFF
clone_size: -; d_call: TRBD1; j_call: TRBJ1-1; v_call: TRBV28; cdr3_nt: TGTGCCAGCAGTTTTCGACAGGGAGGAATGAACACTGAAGCTTTCTTT; cdr3_aa: CASSFRQGGMNTEAFF
clone_size: once; d_call: -; j_call: TRBJ1-1; v_call: TRBV7-9; cdr3_nt: TGTGCCAGCAGCTTAGCTCGGTCGAACACTGAAGCTTTCTTT; cdr3_aa: CASSLARSNTEAFF
clone_size: -; d_call: -; j_call: TRBJ1-4; v_call: TRBV24-1; cdr3_nt: TGTGCCACCCCCTGGGAGTCCGGGACAAATAATGAAAAACTGTTTTTT; cdr3_aa: CATPWESGTNNEKLFF
clone_size: -; d_call: TRBD2; j_call: TRBJ2-2; v_call: TRBV19; cdr3_nt: TGTGCCAGTAGTATAGGACTAGCGGGAGTTACCGGGGAGCTGTTTTTT; cdr3_aa: CASSIGLAGVTGELFF
clone_size: -; d_call: -; j_call: TRBJ1-2; v_call: TRBV27; cdr3_nt: TGTGCCAGCAGTTTTTCCGGGGGGTATGGCTACACCTTC; cdr3_aa: CASSFSGGYGYTF
clone_size: once; d_call: TRBD2; j_call: TRBJ2-1; v_call: TRBV11-2; cdr3_nt: TGTGCCAGCAGCTTAGATAGCGGGAGCTACAATGAGCAGTTCTTC; cdr3_aa: CASSLDSGSYNEQFF